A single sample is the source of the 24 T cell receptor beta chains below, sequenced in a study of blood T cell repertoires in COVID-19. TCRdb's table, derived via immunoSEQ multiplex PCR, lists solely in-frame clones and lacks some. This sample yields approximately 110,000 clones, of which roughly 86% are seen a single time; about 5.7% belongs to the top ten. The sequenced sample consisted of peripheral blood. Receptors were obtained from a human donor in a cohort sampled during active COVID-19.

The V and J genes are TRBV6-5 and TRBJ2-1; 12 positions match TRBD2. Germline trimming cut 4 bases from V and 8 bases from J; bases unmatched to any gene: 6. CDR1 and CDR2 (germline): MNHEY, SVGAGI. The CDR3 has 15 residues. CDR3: CASSSLAGGPDEQFF. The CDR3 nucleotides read TGTGCCAGCAGTTCACTAGCGGGAGGTCCGGATGAGCAGTTCTTC.

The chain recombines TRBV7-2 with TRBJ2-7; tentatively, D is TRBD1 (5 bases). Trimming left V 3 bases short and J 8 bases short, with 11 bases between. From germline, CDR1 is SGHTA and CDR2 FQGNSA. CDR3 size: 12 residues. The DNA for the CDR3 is TGTGCCAGCAGCTTGGGCCAGGGAAAGCAGTACTTC. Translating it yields CASSLGQGKQYF.

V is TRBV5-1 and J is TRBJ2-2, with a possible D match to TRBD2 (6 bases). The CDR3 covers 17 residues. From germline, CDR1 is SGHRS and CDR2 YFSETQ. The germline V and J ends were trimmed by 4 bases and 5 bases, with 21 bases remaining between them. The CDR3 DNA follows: TGCGCCAGCAGCACGAATCGGGCAGGGAGGAATACCGGGGAGCTGTTTTTT. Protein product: CASSTNRAGRNTGELFF.

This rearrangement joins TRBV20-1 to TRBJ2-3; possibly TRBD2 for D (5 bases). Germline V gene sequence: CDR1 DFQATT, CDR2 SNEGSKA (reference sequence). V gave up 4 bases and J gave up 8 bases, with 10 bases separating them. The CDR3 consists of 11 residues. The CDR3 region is CSANVAGTQYF. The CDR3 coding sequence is TGCAGTGCTAACGTCGCGGGTACGCAGTATTTT.

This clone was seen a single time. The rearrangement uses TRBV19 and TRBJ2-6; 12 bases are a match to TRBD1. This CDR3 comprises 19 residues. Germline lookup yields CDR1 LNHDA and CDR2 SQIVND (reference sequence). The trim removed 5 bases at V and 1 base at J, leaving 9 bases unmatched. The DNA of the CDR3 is TGTGCCAGTAGTCTCTGGGACAGGGGGCGAGGATCTGGGGCCAACGTCCTGACTTTC. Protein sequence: CASSLWDRGRGSGANVLTF.

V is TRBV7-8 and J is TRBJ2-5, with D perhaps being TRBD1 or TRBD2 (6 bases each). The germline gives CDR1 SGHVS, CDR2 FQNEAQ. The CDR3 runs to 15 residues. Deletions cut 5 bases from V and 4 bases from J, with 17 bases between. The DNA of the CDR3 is TGTGCCAGCAGCCTAGGGAGGCAGGGGAGAGAGACCCAGTACTTC. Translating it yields CASSLGRQGRETQYF.

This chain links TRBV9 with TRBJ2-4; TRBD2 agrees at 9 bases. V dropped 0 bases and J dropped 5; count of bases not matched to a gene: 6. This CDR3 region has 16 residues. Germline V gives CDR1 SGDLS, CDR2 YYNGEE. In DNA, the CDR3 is TGTGCCAGCAGCGTAGATAGCGGGAGATGGGAAAACATTCAGTACTTC. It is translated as CASSVDSGRWENIQYF.

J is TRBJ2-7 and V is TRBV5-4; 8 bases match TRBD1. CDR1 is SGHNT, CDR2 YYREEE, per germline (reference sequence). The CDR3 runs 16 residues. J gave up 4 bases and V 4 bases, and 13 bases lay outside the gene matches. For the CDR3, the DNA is TGTGCCAGCAGCCCGACGGGGACAGGTCCGGGTTACGAGCAGTACTTC. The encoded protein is CASSPTGTGPGYEQYF.

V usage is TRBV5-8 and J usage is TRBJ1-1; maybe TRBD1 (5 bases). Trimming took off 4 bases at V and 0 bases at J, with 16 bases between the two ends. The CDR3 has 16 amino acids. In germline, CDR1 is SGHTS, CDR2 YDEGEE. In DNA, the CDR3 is TGTGCCAGCAGCAGGAGGGGCGGGGCAATGAACACTGAAGCTTTCTTT. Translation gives CASSRRGGAMNTEAFF.

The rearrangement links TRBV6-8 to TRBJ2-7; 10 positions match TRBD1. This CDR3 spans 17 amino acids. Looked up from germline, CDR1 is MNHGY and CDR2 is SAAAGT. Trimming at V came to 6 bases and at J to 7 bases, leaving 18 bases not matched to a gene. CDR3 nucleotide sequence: TGTGCCAGCAGACCTCTGACAGGGGGCGCTTACAATGGAGAGCAGTACTTC. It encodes CASRPLTGGAYNGEQYF.

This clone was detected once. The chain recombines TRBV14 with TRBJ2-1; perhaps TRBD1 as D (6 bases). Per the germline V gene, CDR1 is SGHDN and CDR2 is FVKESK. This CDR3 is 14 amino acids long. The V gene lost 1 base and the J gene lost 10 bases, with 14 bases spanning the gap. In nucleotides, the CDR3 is TGTGCCAGCAGCCAAGTAGGACAGTCTGGGGAGCAGTTCTTC. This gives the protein CASSQVGQSGEQFF.

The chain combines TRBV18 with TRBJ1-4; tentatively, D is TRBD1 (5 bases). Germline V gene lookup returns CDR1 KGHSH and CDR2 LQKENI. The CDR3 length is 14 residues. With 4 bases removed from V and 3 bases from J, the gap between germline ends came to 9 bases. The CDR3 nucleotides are TGTGCCAGCTCACAGGGAGGGGCTAATGAAAAACTGTTTTTT. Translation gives CASSQGGANEKLFF.

DNA of the CDR3: TGTGCCAGCTCACCAGGTACGGAGAACTATGGCTACACCTTC. Protein: CASSPGTENYGYTF. V and J are TRBV18 and TRBJ1-2; no definite D call. The ends were cut back, 2 bases at V and 2 bases at J, with 9 bases in the middle. CDR1 and CDR2 (germline): KGHSH, LQKENI. This CDR3 contains 14 residues.

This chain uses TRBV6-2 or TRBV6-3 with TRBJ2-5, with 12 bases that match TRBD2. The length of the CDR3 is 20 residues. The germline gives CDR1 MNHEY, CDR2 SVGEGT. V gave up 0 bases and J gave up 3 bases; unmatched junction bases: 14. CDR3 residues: CASSYSKGLAGGPHEETQYF. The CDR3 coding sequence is TGTGCCAGCAGTTACTCGAAGGGGCTAGCGGGAGGGCCACACGAAGAGACCCAGTACTTC.

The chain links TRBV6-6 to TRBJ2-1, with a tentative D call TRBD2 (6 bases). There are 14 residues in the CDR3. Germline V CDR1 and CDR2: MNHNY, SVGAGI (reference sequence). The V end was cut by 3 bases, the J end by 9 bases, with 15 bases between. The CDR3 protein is CASSYGGGMGEQFF. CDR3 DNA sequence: TGTGCCAGCAGTTATGGAGGCGGGATGGGTGAGCAGTTCTTC.

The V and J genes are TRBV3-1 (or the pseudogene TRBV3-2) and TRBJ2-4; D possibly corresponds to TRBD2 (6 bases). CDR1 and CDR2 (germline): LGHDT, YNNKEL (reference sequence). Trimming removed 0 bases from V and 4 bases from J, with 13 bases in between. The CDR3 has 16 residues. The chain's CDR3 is CASSQEVSGWKNIQYF. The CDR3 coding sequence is TGTGCCAGCAGCCAAGAAGTAAGCGGGTGGAAAAACATTCAGTACTTC.

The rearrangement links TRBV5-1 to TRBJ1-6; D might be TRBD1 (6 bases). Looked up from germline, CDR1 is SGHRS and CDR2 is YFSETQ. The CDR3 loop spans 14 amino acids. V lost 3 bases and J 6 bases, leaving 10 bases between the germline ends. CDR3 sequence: CASSSQGSNSPLHF. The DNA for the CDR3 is TGCGCCAGCAGCTCACAGGGATCTAATTCACCCCTCCACTTT.

In nucleotides, the CDR3 is TGTGCCAGCAGCCAAGTTGGGACAAAATCACTCCACTTT. Protein: CASSQVGTKSLHF. The chain combines TRBV3-1 (or the pseudogene TRBV3-2) with TRBJ1-6; possible D gene TRBD1, 6 bases. Trimming removed 1 base at V and 16 bases at J, with 14 bases between. In germline, CDR1 is LGHDT, CDR2 YNNKEL (reference sequence). The CDR3 sequence is 13 residues long.

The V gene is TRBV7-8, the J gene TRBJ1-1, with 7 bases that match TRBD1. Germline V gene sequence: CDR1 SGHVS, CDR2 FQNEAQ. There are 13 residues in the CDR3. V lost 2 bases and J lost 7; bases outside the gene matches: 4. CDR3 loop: CASSLTQGVEAFF. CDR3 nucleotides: TGTGCCAGCAGCTTAACCCAGGGGGTTGAAGCTTTCTTT.

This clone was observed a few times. This CDR3 is CASSLQGNRGYTF. CDR3 nucleotides: TGTGCCAGCAGTTTGCAGGGGAATCGTGGCTACACCTTC. The chain is built from TRBV27 and TRBJ1-2; tentatively, D is TRBD1 (6 bases). Trimming took off 3 bases at V and 7 bases at J, with 12 bases between the two ends. From germline, CDR1 is MNHEY and CDR2 SMNVEV (reference sequence). CDR3 length equals 13 residues.

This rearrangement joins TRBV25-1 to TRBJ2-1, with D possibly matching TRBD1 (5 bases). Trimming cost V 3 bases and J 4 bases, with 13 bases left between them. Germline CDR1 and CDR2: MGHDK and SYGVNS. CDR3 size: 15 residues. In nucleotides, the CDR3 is TGTGCCAGCAGTGACTTCAGGGCGCCTTACAATGAGCAGTTCTTC. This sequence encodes CASSDFRAPYNEQFF.

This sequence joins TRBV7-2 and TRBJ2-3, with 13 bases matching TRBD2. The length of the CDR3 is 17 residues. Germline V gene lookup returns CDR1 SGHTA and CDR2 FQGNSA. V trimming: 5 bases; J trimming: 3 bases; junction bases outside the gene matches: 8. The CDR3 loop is CASSPGTSGDRTDTQYF. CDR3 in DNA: TGTGCCAGCAGCCCGGGGACTAGCGGGGATCGGACAGATACGCAGTATTTT.

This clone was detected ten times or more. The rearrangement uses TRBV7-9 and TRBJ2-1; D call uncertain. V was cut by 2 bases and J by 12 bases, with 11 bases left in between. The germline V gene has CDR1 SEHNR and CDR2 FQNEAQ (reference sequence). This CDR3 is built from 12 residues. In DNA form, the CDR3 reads TGTGCCAGCAGCTTATCTATCGCCGTGCAGTTCTTC. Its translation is CASSLSIAVQFF.

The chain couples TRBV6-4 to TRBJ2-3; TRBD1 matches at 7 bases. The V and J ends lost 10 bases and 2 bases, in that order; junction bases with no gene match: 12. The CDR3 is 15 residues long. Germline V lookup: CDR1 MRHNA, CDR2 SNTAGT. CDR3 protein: CAIPRTGFNTDTQYF. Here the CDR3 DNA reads TGTGCCATCCCGAGGACAGGCTTTAACACAGATACGCAGTATTTT.